This TCR beta chain came from a study of blood T cell repertoires in COVID-19. Study-wide context: There were acute and convalescent COVID-19 samples, and they came from the United States, Italy and Spain. In each case, the material was cDNA or gDNA derived from T cells, B-cell-depleted T cells, or PBMCs.

As originally analysed: Amplified reference gene primers provided the basis for estimating nucleated cell counts. Here immunoSEQ multiplex PCR was the method, and the copy in TCRdb shows in-frame clones only, minus some. Clone size and V and J calls were adopted from that table, with D and trimming inferred from the DNA. The sample includes just over 250,000 clones, about 89% seen only once; the top ten take 2% to 3%. V was cut by 7 bases and J by 6 bases, with 22 bases left in between. The CDR3 contains 15 residues. Germline V gene data show CDR1 as MNHEY and CDR2 as SMNVEV (reference sequence). This chain joins TRBV27 and TRBJ2-7; D perhaps matches TRBD1 (6 bases). The source is a woman between 45 and 60 years old with acute or convalescent COVID-19. Sequenced material: peripheral blood. The CDR3 protein is CASTPPGAPRGEQYF. The DNA of the CDR3 is TGTGCCAGCACCCCCCCCGGGGCTCCCAGGGGCGAGCAGTACTTC.